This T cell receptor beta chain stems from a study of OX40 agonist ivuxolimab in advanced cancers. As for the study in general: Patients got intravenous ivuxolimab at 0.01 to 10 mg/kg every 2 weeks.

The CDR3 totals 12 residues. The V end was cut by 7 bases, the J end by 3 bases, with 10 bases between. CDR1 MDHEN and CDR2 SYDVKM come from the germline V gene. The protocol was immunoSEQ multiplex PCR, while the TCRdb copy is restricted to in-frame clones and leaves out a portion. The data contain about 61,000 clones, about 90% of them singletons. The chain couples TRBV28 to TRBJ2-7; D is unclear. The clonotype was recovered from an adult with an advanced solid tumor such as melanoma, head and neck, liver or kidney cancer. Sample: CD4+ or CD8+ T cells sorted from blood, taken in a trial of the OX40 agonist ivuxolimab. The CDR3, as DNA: TGTGCCAGCACCGCGGAGTTCTACGAGCAGTACTTC. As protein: CASTAEFYEQYF.